These 28 T cell receptor beta chains originate from one sample sequenced in a study of patients and donors after allogeneic stem cell transplantation. TCRdb processed the RT-PCR reads anew with MiXCR; each CDR3 protein has one entry. Of about 24,000 distinct CDR3 sequences in the sample, roughly 43% were seen once. The material sequenced was blood, either unsorted or a sorted T cell fraction (not recorded which). The receptors here all came from a human donor who was either an allogeneic HSCT recipient or a stem cell or donor lymphocyte infusion donor (not recorded which). It is not recorded whose cells these are; they may come from a transplant donor.

V is TRBV5-5 and J is TRBJ1-5; 11 nucleotides align to TRBD1. The J segment lost 5 bases and the V segment lost 4 bases, leaving 5 bases of the junction unmatched. The CDR3 extends over 15 amino acids. CDR1 and CDR2 from the germline V gene are SGHKS and YYEKEE (reference sequence). CDR3 residues: CASSRGQGDYQPQHF. The CDR3 DNA is TGTGCCAGCAGCAGGGGACAGGGGGATTATCAGCCCCAGCATTTT. Looking up the rest from reference TRBV5-5 and TRBJ1-5 gives the full variable domain: DAGVTQSPTHLIKTRGQQVTLRCSPISGHKSVSWYQQVLGQGPQFIFQYYEKEERGRGNFPDRFSARQFPNYSSELNVNALLLGDSALYLCASSRGQGDYQPQHFGDGTRLSIL.

J is TRBJ1-1 and V is TRBV5-5; TRBD1 might be the D (5 bases). Per germline, CDR1 SGHKS and CDR2 YYEKEE (reference sequence). CDR3 length equals 14 residues. Trimming pared 2 bases from V and 5 bases from J, leaving 13 bases between. CDR3 residues: CASSFLGGETEAFF. CDR3 nucleotide sequence: TGTGCCAGCAGCTTCCTTGGGGGGGAGACTGAAGCTTTCTTT.

V and J are TRBV6-6 and TRBJ1-6; TRBD1 matches 7 bases. The CDR3 sequence is 18 residues long. Losses at the gene ends were 2 bases for V and 2 bases for J; bases not matched to a gene: 9. CDR1 is MNHNY, CDR2 SVGAGI, per germline (reference sequence). CDR3 bases: TGTGCCAGCAGTTACAGCGACAGGGTGGAAGCCTATAATTCACCCCTCCACTTT. Residues: CASSYSDRVEAYNSPLHF.

In this sample, this clonotype turned up once. V and J are TRBV5-1 and TRBJ2-7; D perhaps matches TRBD1 (5 bases). Germline loops: CDR1 SGHRS, CDR2 YFSETQ. V gave up 5 bases and J gave up 3 bases, with 6 bases separating them. This CDR3 has 11 residues. The CDR3, as DNA: TGCGCCAGCAGAGGGGTCTACGAGCAGTACTTC. Translating it yields CASRGVYEQYF.

This clonotype was picked up a small number of times. CDR3 DNA: TGCAGTGCTGCAAGCGCCACAGATACGCAGTATTTT. Protein product: CSAASATDTQYF. The chain recombines TRBV20-1 with TRBJ2-3; D ambiguous. Germline loops: CDR1 DFQATT, CDR2 SNEGSKA (reference sequence). The V and J ends lost 5 bases and 2 bases respectively, with 8 bases between them. CDR3 size: 12 residues.

The V gene is TRBV3-1, the J gene TRBJ2-5; D might be TRBD1 (5 bases). The CDR3 is 16 amino acids. The germline V gene has CDR1 LGHDT and CDR2 YNNKEL (reference sequence). V lost 0 bases and J 1 base, leaving 12 bases between the germline ends. CDR3 in DNA: TGTGCCAGCAGCCAAGATTGGTACAGGAGCCAAGAGACCCAGTACTTC. This gives the protein CASSQDWYRSQETQYF.

V gene TRBV20-1 combines with J gene TRBJ1-2, with TRBD1 matching 12 bases. CDR3 length: 14 amino acids. V lost 1 base to trimming and J lost 6 bases; unmatched junction nucleotides: 3. Germline V gene sequence: CDR1 DFQATT, CDR2 SNEGSKA (reference sequence). The CDR3 DNA follows: TGCAGTGCTAGAGGGGACAGGGGGCGTCATGGCTACACCTTC. Translation gives CSARGDRGRHGYTF.

The gene calls are TRBV6-6 and TRBJ1-5, with TRBD1 matching over 9 bases. J lost 6 bases, V lost 8 bases, and 2 bases had no gene match. Germline V lookup: CDR1 MNHNY, CDR2 SVGAGI (reference sequence). CDR3 length equals 12 residues. In DNA, the CDR3 is TGTGCCAGCGACAGGGGGTCTCAGCCCCAGCATTTT. This translates into CASDRGSQPQHF.

The rearrangement joins TRBV5-1 to TRBJ2-2; 7 bases are shared with TRBD1. The length of the CDR3 is 15 residues. J lost 4 bases, V lost 4 bases, and 7 bases had no gene match. CDR1 is SGHRS, CDR2 YFSETQ, per germline. As DNA, the CDR3 is TGCGCCAGCAGCCCGCCTTCAGGGGGCACCGGGGAGCTGTTTTTT. Amino acid sequence: CASSPPSGGTGELFF. The variable domain in full, with the rest retrieved from reference TRBV5-1 and TRBJ2-2, is KAGVTQTPRYLIKTRGQQVTLSCSPISGHRSVSWYQQTPGQGLQFLFEYFSETQRNKGNFPGRFSGRQFSNSRSEMNVSTLELGDSALYLCASSPPSGGTGELFFGEGSRLTVL.

This sequence joins TRBV27 and TRBJ1-6; TRBD1 agrees at 8 bases. V was clipped by 0 bases and J by 0 bases; unmatched bases: 4. The CDR3 consists of 18 residues. The germline V gene encodes CDR1 MNHEY and CDR2 SMNVEV (reference sequence). CDR3 in amino acids: CASSLSWTGSSYNSPLHF. CDR3 in DNA: TGTGCCAGCAGTTTATCTTGGACAGGGAGCTCCTATAATTCACCCCTCCACTTT.

In this sample, this clonotype turned up a few times. V and J are TRBV18 and TRBJ1-5, with a tentative D call TRBD1 (5 bases). V was clipped by 3 bases and J by 0 bases, with 15 bases between them. The CDR3 consists of 17 residues. The V gene's germline CDR1 is KGHSH and CDR2 LQKENI. CDR3 sequence (DNA): TGTGCCAGCTCACCGACCGGGACGGATTATAGCAATCAGCCCCAGCATTTT. It yields the protein CASSPTGTDYSNQPQHF.

This chain joins TRBV5-1 and TRBJ1-6; TRBD1 might be the D (5 bases). The V end was cut by 4 bases, the J end by 9 bases, with 8 bases between. Looked up from germline, CDR1 is SGHRS and CDR2 is YFSETQ. The CDR3 sequence is 12 residues long. The CDR3 loop reads CASSPGGSPLHF. The DNA of the CDR3 is TGCGCCAGCAGCCCGGGGGGTTCACCCCTCCACTTT. Full variable domain (outside the CDR3, taken from reference TRBV5-1 and TRBJ1-6): KAGVTQTPRYLIKTRGQQVTLSCSPISGHRSVSWYQQTPGQGLQFLFEYFSETQRNKGNFPGRFSGRQFSNSRSEMNVSTLELGDSALYLCASSPGGSPLHFGNGTRLTVT.

The chain combines TRBV7-2 with TRBJ1-3, with D unclear. The CDR3 sequence is 15 residues long. CDR1 SGHTA and CDR2 FQGNSA come from the germline V gene. V dropped 1 base and J dropped 0 bases, with 7 bases sitting between them. This CDR3 is CASSLVPNSGNTIYF. The CDR3 nucleotides are TGTGCCAGCAGCTTAGTGCCGAACTCTGGAAACACCATATATTTT.

V usage is TRBV6-6 and J usage is TRBJ1-5; D call uncertain. CDR1 and CDR2 (germline): MNHNY, SVGAGI (reference sequence). The CDR3 is 15 residues long. Between the trimmed V and J ends, which lost 6 bases and 0 bases, there was a span of 12 bases. CDR3 loop: CASSSEGASNQPQHF. The CDR3 DNA reads as TGTGCCAGCAGCTCCGAGGGAGCTAGCAATCAGCCCCAGCATTTT.

The V and J genes are TRBV5-1 and TRBJ1-2; D ambiguous. Germline V gene sequence: CDR1 SGHRS, CDR2 YFSETQ. The CDR3 is made up of 14 amino acids. Trimming removed 0 bases at V and 2 bases at J, with 8 bases between. The CDR3: CASSLVGTNYGYTF. The CDR3 bases are TGCGCCAGCAGCTTGGTTGGCACAAACTATGGCTACACCTTC.

The CDR3 region has the DNA TGCAGTGCAATAGGAGGGCCGAACACTGAAGCTTTCTTT. It yields the protein CSAIGGPNTEAFF. The chain joins TRBV20-1 to TRBJ1-1; D is undetermined. There are 13 residues in the CDR3. Germline CDR1 DFQATT, CDR2 SNEGSKA (reference sequence). The V and J ends lost 6 bases and 1 base respectively, with 12 bases between them.

V is TRBV5-1 and J is TRBJ2-5; 7 positions match TRBD2. Per germline, CDR1 SGHRS and CDR2 YFSETQ. This CDR3 is 15 amino acids long. Trimming took 2 bases from V and 1 from J; bases not matched to a gene: 5. In DNA, the CDR3 is TGCGCCAGCAGCTTACGCGGGGGACTCCAAGAGACCCAGTACTTC. Its translation is CASSLRGGLQETQYF.

The sample holds many counts of this clonotype. The chain is built from TRBV6-5 and TRBJ1-2, with 11 positions matching TRBD1. The CDR3 is 14 amino acids. Unmatched junction bases numbered 1, after V lost 2 bases and J lost 5 bases. The germline V gene has CDR1 MNHEY and CDR2 SVGAGI. This CDR3 reads CASSYRDRGYGYTF. In DNA, the CDR3 is TGTGCCAGCAGTTACCGGGACAGGGGGTATGGCTACACCTTC.

This chain connects TRBV11-3 to TRBJ2-3, with 10 bases identical to TRBD2. The V segment lost 1 base and the J segment 5 bases; nucleotides outside the gene matches: 12. The germline gives CDR1 SGHNT, CDR2 YENEEA. The CDR3 spans 18 residues. CDR3 in amino acids: CASSLGVSRASGGDTQYF. DNA of the CDR3: TGTGCCAGCAGCTTAGGTGTTAGTCGGGCTAGCGGGGGAGATACGCAGTATTTT.

This clonotype showed up just a few times. V usage is TRBV7-2 and J usage is TRBJ1-4; D remains ambiguous. The length of the CDR3 is 12 residues. The ends were cut back, 5 bases at V and 8 bases at J, with 9 bases in the middle. Germline V gene lookup returns CDR1 SGHTA and CDR2 FQGNSA. The CDR3 is CASSRKSEKLFF. Written as DNA, the CDR3 is TGTGCCAGCAGCCGGAAAAGCGAAAAACTGTTTTTT.

The rearrangement uses TRBV7-2 and TRBJ1-6; D remains ambiguous. The CDR3 runs to 16 residues. The V gene lost 5 bases and the J gene lost 4 bases, with 15 bases spanning the gap. The V gene's germline CDR1 is SGHTA and CDR2 FQGNSA. The CDR3 DNA is TGTGCCAGCAGCCCCCGACGGGATAGTTATAATTCACCCCTCCACTTT. Translating it yields CASSPRRDSYNSPLHF.

This chain joins TRBV28 and TRBJ2-7; D assignment may be TRBD1 or TRBD2 (5 bases each). The germline V gene has CDR1 MDHEN and CDR2 SYDVKM. Deletions cut 3 bases from V and 0 bases from J, with 12 bases between. The CDR3 is 15 residues long. In nucleotides, the CDR3 is TGTGCCAGCAGTTTGGGGACGGTCAGCTCCTACGAGCAGTACTTC. Amino acid sequence: CASSLGTVSSYEQYF. Full variable domain (remainder filled in from reference TRBV28 and TRBJ2-7): DVKVTQSSRYLVKRTGEKVFLECVQDMDHENMFWYRQDPGLGLRLIYFSYDVKMKEKGDIPEGYSVSREKKERFSLILESASTNQTSMYLCASSLGTVSSYEQYFGPGTRLTVT.

This clonotype was found many times. The gene calls are TRBV20-1 and TRBJ2-1; the match to TRBD2 covers 10 bases. V trimming: 6 bases; J trimming: 7 bases; junction bases outside the gene matches: 9. The CDR3 is 14 residues long. The germline CDR1 and CDR2 sequences are DFQATT and SNEGSKA (reference sequence). The CDR3: CSAVSGRNLNEQFF. CDR3 DNA: TGCAGTGCGGTTAGCGGGAGGAATTTGAATGAGCAGTTCTTC.

The V and J genes are TRBV19 and TRBJ1-1; perhaps TRBD1 as D (5 bases). The germline V and J ends were trimmed by 5 bases and 0 bases, with 13 bases remaining between them. The CDR3 loop spans 15 amino acids. Germline assignment: CDR1 LNHDA and CDR2 SQIVND (reference sequence). CDR3 nucleotides: TGTGCCAGTAGTCGGCAGGGTCCAATGAACACTGAAGCTTTCTTT. This encodes CASSRQGPMNTEAFF.

The J gene is TRBJ2-5, the V gene TRBV28; a possible D gene is TRBD2 (5 bases). CDR3 length equals 15 residues. Looked up from germline, CDR1 is MDHEN and CDR2 is SYDVKM. Trimming took off 7 bases at V and 2 bases at J, with 17 bases between the two ends. CDR3 protein: CASTDGVGLQETQYF. CDR3 in DNA: TGTGCCAGCACCGACGGGGTTGGGTTACAAGAGACCCAGTACTTC.

This clonotype has ten or more counts. The rearrangement uses TRBV13 and TRBJ2-1, with TRBD1 matching over 7 bases. With 6 bases clipped from V and 6 bases from J, the junction kept 8 bases outside the gene matches. This CDR3 is built from 14 residues. Germline-derived CDR1 and CDR2 are PRHDT and FYEKMQ (reference sequence). Written as DNA, the CDR3 is TGTGCCAGCAGTCAAAGGGACAGAATCAATGAGCAGTTCTTC. Encoded protein: CASSQRDRINEQFF. The entire variable domain, with the rest obtained from reference TRBV13 and TRBJ2-1, is as follows: AAGVIQSPRHLIKEKRETATLKCYPIPRHDTVYWYQQGPGQDPQFLISFYEKMQSDKGSIPDRFSAQQFSDYHSELNMSSLELGDSALYFCASSQRDRINEQFFGPGTRLTVL.

This chain links TRBV6-6 with TRBJ1-1; 8 bases are a match to TRBD1. V gave up 6 bases and J gave up 7 bases; unmatched junction bases: 7. Germline values: CDR1 MNHNY, CDR2 SVGAGI (reference sequence). The CDR3 totals 13 residues. CDR3 sequence: CASRAGGAVEAFF. The CDR3 region has the DNA TGTGCCAGCAGGGCAGGGGGCGCGGTTGAAGCTTTCTTT.

This chain joins TRBV5-6 and TRBJ2-6; the D gene is possibly TRBD2 (5 bases). V was shortened by 0 bases and J by 0 bases, with 10 bases between the two germline ends. This CDR3 has 17 amino acids. The germline V gene encodes CDR1 SGHDT and CDR2 YYEEEE. DNA of the CDR3: TGTGCCAGCAGCTTGGGGTTTACTAGCTCTGGGGCCAACGTCCTGACTTTC. Translation: CASSLGFTSSGANVLTF.